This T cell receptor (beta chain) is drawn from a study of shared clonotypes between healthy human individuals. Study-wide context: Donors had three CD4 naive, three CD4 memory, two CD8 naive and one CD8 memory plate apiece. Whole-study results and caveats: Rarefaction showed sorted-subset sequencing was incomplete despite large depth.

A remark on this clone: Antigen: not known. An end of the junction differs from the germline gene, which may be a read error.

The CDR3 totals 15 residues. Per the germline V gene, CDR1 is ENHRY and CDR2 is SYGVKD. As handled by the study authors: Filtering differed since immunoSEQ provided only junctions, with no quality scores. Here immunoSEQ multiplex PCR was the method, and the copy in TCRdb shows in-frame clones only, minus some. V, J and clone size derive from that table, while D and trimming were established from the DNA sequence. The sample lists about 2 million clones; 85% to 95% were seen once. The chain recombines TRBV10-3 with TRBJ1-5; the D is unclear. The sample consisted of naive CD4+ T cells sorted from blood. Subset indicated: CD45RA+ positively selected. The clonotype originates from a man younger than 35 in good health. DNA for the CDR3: TGTGCCAGCAGTTACACGGAGGGAGGCAATCAGCCCCAGCATTTT. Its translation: CASSYTEGGNQPQHF.